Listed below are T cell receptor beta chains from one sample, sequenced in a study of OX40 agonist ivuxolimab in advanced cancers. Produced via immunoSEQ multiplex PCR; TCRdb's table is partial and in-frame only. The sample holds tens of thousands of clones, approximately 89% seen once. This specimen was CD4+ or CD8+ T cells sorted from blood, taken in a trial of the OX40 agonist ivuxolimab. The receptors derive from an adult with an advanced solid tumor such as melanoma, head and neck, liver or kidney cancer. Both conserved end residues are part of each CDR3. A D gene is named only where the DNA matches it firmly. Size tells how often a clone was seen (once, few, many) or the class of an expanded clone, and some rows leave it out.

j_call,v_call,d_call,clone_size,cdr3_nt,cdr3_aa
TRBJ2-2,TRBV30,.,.,TGTGCCTGGAGTGTTACGGTCGGCACCGGGGAGCTGTTTTTT,CAWSVTVGTGELFF
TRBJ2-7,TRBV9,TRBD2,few,TGTGCCAGCAGCTCAGAGGCTAGCGGGAGTATGTCCATAGCCTACGAGCAGTACTTC,CASSSEASGSMSIAYEQYF
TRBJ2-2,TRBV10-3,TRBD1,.,TGTGCCATCAGTGATTTGAGGACAGGGTACACCGGGGAGCTGTTTTTT,CAISDLRTGYTGELFF
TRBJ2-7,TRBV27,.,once,TGTGCCAGCAGGACGGCAGACTTCTCCTACGAGCAGTACTTC,CASRTADFSYEQYF
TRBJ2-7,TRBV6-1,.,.,TGTGCCAGCAGTCTCTGGACGGGGATCTCCTACGAGCAGTACTTC,CASSLWTGISYEQYF
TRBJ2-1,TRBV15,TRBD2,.,TGTGCCACCAGCAGAGATAGGGCGGGAGCGGTCTACAATGAGCAGTTCTTC,CATSRDRAGAVYNEQFF
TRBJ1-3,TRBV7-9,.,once,TGTGCCAGCAGCTTAGTCGGGGAAACAGGAAACACCATATATTTT,CASSLVGETGNTIYF
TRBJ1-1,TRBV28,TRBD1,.,TGTGCCAGCAGTTTCGGGACAGGAGTGCCTGAAGCTTTCTTT,CASSFGTGVPEAFF
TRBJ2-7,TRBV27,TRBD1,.,TGTGCCAGCAGTTTATGGCCAGGGGGCTACGAGCAGTACTTC,CASSLWPGGYEQYF
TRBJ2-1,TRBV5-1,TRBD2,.,TGCGCACCCACCCGGGGGGTTCTGCAACATGAGCAGTTCTTC,CAPTRGVLQHEQFF
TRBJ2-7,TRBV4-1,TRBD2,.,TGCGCCAGCAGCCAAGATATGGGACTAGTAAGGTACGAGCAGTACTTC,CASSQDMGLVRYEQYF
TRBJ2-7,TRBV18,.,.,TGTGCCAGCTCACCAACCGTATATCACGAGCAGTACTTC,CASSPTVYHEQYF
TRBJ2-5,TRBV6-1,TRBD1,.,TGTGCCACCACGACAGGGCAGAAAGAGACCCAGTACTTC,CATTTGQKETQYF
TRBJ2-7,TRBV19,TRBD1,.,TGTGCCAGCAACCCGGGACAGACTTACTACGAGCAGTACTTC,CASNPGQTYYEQYF
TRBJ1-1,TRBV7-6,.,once,TGTGCCAGCAGCCCCGACAGCGAAGCTTTCTTT,CASSPDSEAFF
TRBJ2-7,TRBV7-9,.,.,TGTGCCAGCAGCTTACGGGGGCTCTACGAGCAGTACTTC,CASSLRGLYEQYF
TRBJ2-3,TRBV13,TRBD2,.,TGTGCCAGCAGTTCCAGCGGGGGGGCCACAGATACGCAGTATTTT,CASSSSGGATDTQYF
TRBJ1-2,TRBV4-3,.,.,TGCGCCAGCAGCCACGACGGCGGCTACACCTTC,CASSHDGGYTF
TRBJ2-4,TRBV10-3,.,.,TGTGCCATCAGTACGCCCGAGGACACGGAAAACATTCAGTACTTC,CAISTPEDTENIQYF
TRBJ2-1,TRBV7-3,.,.,TGTGCCAGCAGCTTTTCGGGGAACAATGAGCAGTTCTTC,CASSFSGNNEQFF
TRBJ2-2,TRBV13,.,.,TGTGCCAGCAGCTTATTGGGGGCGGGCACCGGGGAGCTGTTTTTT,CASSLLGAGTGELFF
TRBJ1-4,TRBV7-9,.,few,TGTGCCAGCAGCTTAGGTGATAATGAAAAACTGTTTTTT,CASSLGDNEKLFF
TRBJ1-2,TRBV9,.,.,TGTGCCAGCAGCCCCCACAGTGACTGGTATGGCTACACCTTC,CASSPHSDWYGYTF